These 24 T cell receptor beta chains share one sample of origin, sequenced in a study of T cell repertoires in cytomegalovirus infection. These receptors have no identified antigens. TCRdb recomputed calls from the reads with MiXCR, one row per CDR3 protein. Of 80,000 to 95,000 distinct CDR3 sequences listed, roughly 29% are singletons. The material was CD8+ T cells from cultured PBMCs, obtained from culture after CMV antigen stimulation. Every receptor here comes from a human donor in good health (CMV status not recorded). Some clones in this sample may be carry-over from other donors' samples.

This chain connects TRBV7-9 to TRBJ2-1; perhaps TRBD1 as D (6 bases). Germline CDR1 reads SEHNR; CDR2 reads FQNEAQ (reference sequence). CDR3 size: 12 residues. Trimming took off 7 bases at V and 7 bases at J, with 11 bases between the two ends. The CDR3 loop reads CASTDRRNEQFF. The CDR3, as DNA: TGTGCCAGCACGGACAGAAGGAATGAGCAGTTCTTC. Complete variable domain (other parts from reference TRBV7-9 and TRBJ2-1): DTGVSQNPRHKITKRGQNVTFRCDPISEHNRLYWYRQTLGQGPEFLTYFQNEAQLEKSRLLSDRFSAERPKGSFSTLEIQRTEQGDSAMYLCASTDRRNEQFFGPGTRLTVL.

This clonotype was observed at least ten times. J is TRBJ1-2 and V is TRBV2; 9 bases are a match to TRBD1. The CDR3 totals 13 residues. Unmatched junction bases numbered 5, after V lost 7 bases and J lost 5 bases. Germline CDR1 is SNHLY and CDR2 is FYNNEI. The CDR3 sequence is CASNKQGAYGYTF. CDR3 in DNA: TGTGCCAGCAATAAACAGGGGGCTTATGGCTACACCTTC.

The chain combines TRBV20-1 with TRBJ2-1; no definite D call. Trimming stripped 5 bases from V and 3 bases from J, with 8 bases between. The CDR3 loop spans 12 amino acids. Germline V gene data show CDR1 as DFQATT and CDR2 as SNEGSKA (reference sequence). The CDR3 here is CSAPSDYNEQFF. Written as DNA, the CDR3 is TGCAGTGCTCCCTCTGACTACAATGAGCAGTTCTTC.

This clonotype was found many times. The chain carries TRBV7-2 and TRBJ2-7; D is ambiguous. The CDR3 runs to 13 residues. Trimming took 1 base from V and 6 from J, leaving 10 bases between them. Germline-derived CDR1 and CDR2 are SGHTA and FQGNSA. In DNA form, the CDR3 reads TGTGCCAGCAGCTTAGACCCCGGCGGCGAGCAGTACTTC. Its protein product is CASSLDPGGEQYF.

CDR3 sequence (DNA): TGTGCCAGCCGGGGGGGCGGGGTGGATGAGCAGTTCTTC. This gives the protein CASRGGGVDEQFF. This chain connects TRBV7-8 to TRBJ2-1; 8 bases agree with TRBD2. With 8 bases clipped from V and 8 bases from J, the junction kept 8 bases outside the gene matches. The CDR3 totals 13 residues. The V gene's germline CDR1 is SGHVS and CDR2 FQNEAQ.

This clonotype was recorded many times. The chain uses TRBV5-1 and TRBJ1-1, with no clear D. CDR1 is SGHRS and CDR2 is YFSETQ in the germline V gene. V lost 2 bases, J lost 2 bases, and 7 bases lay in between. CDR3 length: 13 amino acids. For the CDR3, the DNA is TGCGCCAGCAGCTTCTCAGAAAACACTGAAGCTTTCTTT. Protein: CASSFSENTEAFF.

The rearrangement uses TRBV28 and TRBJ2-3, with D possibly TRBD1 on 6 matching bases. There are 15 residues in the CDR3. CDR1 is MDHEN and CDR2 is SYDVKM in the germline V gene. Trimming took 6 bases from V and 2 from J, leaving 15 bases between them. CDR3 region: CASSPDSWHTDTQYF. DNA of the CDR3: TGTGCCAGCAGCCCGGACAGCTGGCACACAGATACGCAGTATTTT.

The CDR3 coding sequence is TGTGCCAGCGGAGTTACAATGAACACTGAAGCTTTCTTT. Its protein is CASGVTMNTEAFF. The rearrangement uses TRBV27 and TRBJ1-1; D gene ambiguous. The germline V and J ends were trimmed by 8 bases and 0 bases, with 10 bases remaining between them. The CDR3 spans 13 residues. Per the germline V gene, CDR1 is MNHEY and CDR2 is SMNVEV (reference sequence).

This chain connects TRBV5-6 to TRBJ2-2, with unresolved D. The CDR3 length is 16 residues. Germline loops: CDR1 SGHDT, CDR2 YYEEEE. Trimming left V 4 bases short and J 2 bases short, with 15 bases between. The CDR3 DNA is TGTGCCAGCAGCCGTGAACAAGCCCAAAACACCGGGGAGCTGTTTTTT. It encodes CASSREQAQNTGELFF.

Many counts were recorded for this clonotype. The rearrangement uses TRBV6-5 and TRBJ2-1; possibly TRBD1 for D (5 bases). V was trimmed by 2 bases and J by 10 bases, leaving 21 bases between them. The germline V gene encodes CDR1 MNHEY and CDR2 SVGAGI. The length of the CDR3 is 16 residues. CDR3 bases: TGTGCCAGCAGTTACGCCGACAGTTTCAGGGTTAGGGAGCAGTTCTTC. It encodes CASSYADSFRVREQFF.

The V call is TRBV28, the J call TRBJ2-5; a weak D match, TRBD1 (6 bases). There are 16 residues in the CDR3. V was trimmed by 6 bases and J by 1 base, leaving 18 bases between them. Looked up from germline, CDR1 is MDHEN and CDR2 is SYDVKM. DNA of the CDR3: TGTGCCAGCAGCCCAAGGCCCGGACAGTCCCAAGAGACCCAGTACTTC. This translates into CASSPRPGQSQETQYF. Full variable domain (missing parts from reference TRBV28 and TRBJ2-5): DVKVTQSSRYLVKRTGEKVFLECVQDMDHENMFWYRQDPGLGLRLIYFSYDVKMKEKGDIPEGYSVSREKKERFSLILESASTNQTSMYLCASSPRPGQSQETQYFGPGTRLLVL.

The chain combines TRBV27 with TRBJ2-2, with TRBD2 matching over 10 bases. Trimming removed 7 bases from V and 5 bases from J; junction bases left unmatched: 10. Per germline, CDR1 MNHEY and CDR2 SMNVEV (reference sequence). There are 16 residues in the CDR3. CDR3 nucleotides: TGTGCCAGCACTCGAACTAGCGGGGTTATTACCGGGGAGCTGTTTTTT. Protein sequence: CASTRTSGVITGELFF.

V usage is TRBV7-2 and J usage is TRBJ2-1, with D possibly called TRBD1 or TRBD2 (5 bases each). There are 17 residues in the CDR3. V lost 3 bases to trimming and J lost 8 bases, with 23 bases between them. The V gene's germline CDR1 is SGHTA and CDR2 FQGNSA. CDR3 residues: CASSFGAFGSGRDEQFF. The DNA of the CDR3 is TGTGCCAGCAGCTTCGGGGCTTTCGGGTCCGGACGCGATGAGCAGTTCTTC.

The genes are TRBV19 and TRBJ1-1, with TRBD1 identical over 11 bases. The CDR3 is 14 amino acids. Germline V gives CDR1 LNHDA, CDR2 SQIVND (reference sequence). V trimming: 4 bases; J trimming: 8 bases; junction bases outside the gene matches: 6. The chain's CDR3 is CASSTGTGGSEAFF. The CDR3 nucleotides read TGTGCCAGTAGTACCGGGACAGGGGGTTCCGAAGCTTTCTTT.

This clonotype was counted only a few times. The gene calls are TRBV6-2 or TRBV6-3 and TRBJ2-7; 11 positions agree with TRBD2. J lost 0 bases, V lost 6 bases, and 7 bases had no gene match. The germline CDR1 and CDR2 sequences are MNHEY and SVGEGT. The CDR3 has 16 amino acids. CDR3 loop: CASSGLAGLSSYEQYF. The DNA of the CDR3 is TGTGCCAGCAGCGGACTAGCGGGCCTCAGCTCCTACGAGCAGTACTTC.

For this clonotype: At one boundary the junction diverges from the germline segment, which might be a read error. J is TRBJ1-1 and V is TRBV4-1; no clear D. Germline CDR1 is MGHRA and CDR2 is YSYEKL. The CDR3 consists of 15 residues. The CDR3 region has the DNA TGCGCCAGCAGCCACCCTCGTAAACTCAACATTGAAGCTTTCTTT. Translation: CASSHPRKLNIEAFF.

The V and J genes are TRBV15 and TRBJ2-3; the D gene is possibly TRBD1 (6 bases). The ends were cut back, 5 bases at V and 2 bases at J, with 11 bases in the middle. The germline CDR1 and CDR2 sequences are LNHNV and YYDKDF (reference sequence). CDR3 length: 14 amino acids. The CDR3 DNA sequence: TGTGCCACCAGCTGGGGACAAAACACAGATACGCAGTATTTT. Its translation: CATSWGQNTDTQYF.

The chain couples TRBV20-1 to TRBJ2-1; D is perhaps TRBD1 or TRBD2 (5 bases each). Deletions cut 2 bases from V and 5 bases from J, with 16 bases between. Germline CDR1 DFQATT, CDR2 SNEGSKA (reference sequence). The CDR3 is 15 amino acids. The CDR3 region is CSARKAWGPDNEQFF. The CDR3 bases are TGCAGTGCTAGAAAGGCCTGGGGACCCGACAATGAGCAGTTCTTC.

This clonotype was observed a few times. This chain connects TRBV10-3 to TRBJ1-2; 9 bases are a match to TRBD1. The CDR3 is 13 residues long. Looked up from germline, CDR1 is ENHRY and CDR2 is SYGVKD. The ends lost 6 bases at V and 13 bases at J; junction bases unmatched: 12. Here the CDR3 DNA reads TGTGCCATCAGCCCGGGACAGGGATCGTTCAGCACCTTC. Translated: CAISPGQGSFSTF.

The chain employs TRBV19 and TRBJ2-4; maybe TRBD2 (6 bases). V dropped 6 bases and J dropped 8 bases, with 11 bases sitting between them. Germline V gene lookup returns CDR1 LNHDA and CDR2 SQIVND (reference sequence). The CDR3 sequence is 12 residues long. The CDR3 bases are TGTGCCAGTAGGGGAGGTATGGACATTCAGTACTTC. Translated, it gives CASRGGMDIQYF.

The CDR3 region is CASSYYTGTDTQYF. The CDR3 DNA reads TGTGCCAGCAGTTATTACACCGGCACAGATACGCAGTATTTT. V usage is TRBV6-5 and J usage is TRBJ2-3; D unclear. Trimming took 3 bases from V and 1 from J, leaving 8 bases between them. In germline, CDR1 is MNHEY, CDR2 SVGAGI. This CDR3 is built from 14 residues.

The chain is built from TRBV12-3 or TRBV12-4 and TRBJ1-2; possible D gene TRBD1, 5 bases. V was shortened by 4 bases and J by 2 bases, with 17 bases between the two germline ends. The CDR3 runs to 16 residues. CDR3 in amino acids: CASSSQGVDLNYGYTF. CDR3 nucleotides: TGTGCCAGCAGTTCCCAGGGAGTTGATCTAAACTATGGCTACACCTTC.

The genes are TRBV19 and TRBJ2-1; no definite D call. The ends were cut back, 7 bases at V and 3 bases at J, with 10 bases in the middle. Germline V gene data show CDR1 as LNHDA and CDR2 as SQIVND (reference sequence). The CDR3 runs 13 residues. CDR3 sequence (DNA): TGTGCCAGTACGCGTCTAGGCTACAATGAGCAGTTCTTC. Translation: CASTRLGYNEQFF. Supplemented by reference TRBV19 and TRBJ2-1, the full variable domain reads DGGITQSPKYLFRKEGQNVTLSCEQNLNHDAMYWYRQDPGQGLRLIYYSQIVNDFQKGDIAEGYSVSREKKESFPLTVTSAQKNPTAFYLCASTRLGYNEQFFGPGTRLTVL.

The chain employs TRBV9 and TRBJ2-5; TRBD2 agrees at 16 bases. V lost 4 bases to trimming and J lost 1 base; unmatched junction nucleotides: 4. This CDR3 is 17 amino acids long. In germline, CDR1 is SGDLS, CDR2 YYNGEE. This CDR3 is CASSIGTSGGVQETQYF. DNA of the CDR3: TGTGCCAGCAGCATCGGGACTAGCGGGGGGGTCCAAGAGACCCAGTACTTC.